These T cell receptor beta chains were read from a single sample in a study of control samples from healthy donors and cancer patients. This table comes from immunoSEQ multiplex PCR, and its TCRdb copy is limited to in-frame clones, with some not included. The sample carries over 150,000 clones, 85% to 95% recorded once. Sequencing was carried out using blood. Source of these receptors: a middle-aged man in good health. Each CDR3 is given with its conserved first and last residue.

v_gene: TRBV27; j_gene: TRBJ2-7; CDR3aa: CASSNALSYEQYF
v_gene: TRBV6-2/TRBV6-3; j_gene: TRBJ1-1; CDR3aa: CASSYAWTANTEAFF
v_gene: TRBV18; j_gene: TRBJ2-7; CDR3aa: CASSPSAGVSYEQYF
v_gene: TRBV9; j_gene: TRBJ1-2; CDR3aa: CASSVATGGGYTF
v_gene: TRBV7-2; j_gene: TRBJ1-6; CDR3aa: CASSKNPGIYSPLHF
v_gene: TRBV2; j_gene: TRBJ1-5; CDR3aa: CASSPLGWTGDQPQHF
v_gene: TRBV9; j_gene: TRBJ2-3; CDR3aa: CASSAWTSGTDTQYF
v_gene: TRBV19; j_gene: TRBJ1-4; CDR3aa: CASSIGGTGREKLFF
v_gene: TRBV4-1; j_gene: TRBJ1-2; CDR3aa: CASSQDPQSVYGYTF
v_gene: TRBV7-9; j_gene: TRBJ1-2; CDR3aa: CASSLDPGTGFNYGYTF
v_gene: TRBV5-5; j_gene: TRBJ1-5; CDR3aa: CASSFTRGGDQPQHF
v_gene: TRBV14; j_gene: TRBJ2-3; CDR3aa: CASSQGLRGNTDTQYF
v_gene: TRBV3-1/TRBV3-2; j_gene: TRBJ2-2; CDR3aa: CASSFMNTGELFF
v_gene: TRBV24-1; j_gene: TRBJ1-1; CDR3aa: CATSGAGGLSEAFF
v_gene: TRBV5-1; j_gene: TRBJ2-3; CDR3aa: CASSSGLAGVTDTQYF
v_gene: TRBV7-2; j_gene: TRBJ1-2; CDR3aa: CASSSQGTGGAYGYTF
v_gene: TRBV5-1; j_gene: TRBJ2-5; CDR3aa: CASSLLAGQETQYF
v_gene: TRBV5-1; j_gene: TRBJ1-6; CDR3aa: CASSSQQGSYNSPLHF
v_gene: TRBV5-1; j_gene: TRBJ2-7; CDR3aa: CASSISAGGRSYEQYF
v_gene: TRBV12-5; j_gene: TRBJ1-2; CDR3aa: CASGAALGFLGYTF
v_gene: TRBV25-1; j_gene: TRBJ2-1; CDR3aa: CASSEHNMNEQFF
v_gene: TRBV11-3; j_gene: TRBJ2-1; CDR3aa: CASSGRGGGGLSSYNEQFF
v_gene: TRBV5-4; j_gene: TRBJ1-2; CDR3aa: CASSTTGNYGYTF
v_gene: TRBV7-9; j_gene: TRBJ1-2; CDR3aa: CASSLGGNNGYTF
v_gene: TRBV18; j_gene: TRBJ1-1; CDR3aa: CASSPLSQNTEAFF
v_gene: TRBV7-3; j_gene: TRBJ2-2; CDR3aa: CASSFLGTGELFF
v_gene: TRBV7-2; j_gene: TRBJ2-7; CDR3aa: CASSSGGDASEQYF
v_gene: TRBV2; j_gene: TRBJ1-2; CDR3aa: CASSEFQSANYGYTF
v_gene: TRBV19; j_gene: TRBJ2-7; CDR3aa: CASSIGGNSYEQYF
v_gene: TRBV3-1/TRBV3-2; j_gene: TRBJ1-6; CDR3aa: CASSQENRQRLGYNNSPLHF
v_gene: TRBV19; j_gene: TRBJ1-6; CDR3aa: CASRDRGGSNSPLHF
v_gene: TRBV19; j_gene: TRBJ1-4; CDR3aa: CASSILRSLGTGPNEKLFF
v_gene: TRBV14; j_gene: TRBJ1-1; CDR3aa: CASSQRDSLEAFF
v_gene: TRBV7-2; j_gene: TRBJ1-6; CDR3aa: CASSPSNSPLHF
v_gene: TRBV24-1; j_gene: TRBJ1-6; CDR3aa: CATSVGGFGSPLHF
v_gene: TRBV7-2; j_gene: TRBJ2-1; CDR3aa: CASSKSGGTIISYNEQFF
v_gene: TRBV3-1/TRBV3-2; j_gene: TRBJ2-4; CDR3aa: CASSPLPGTQQNIQYF
v_gene: TRBV2; j_gene: TRBJ1-6; CDR3aa: CASSLGQGEYSPLHF
v_gene: TRBV18; j_gene: TRBJ1-2; CDR3aa: CASSESNYGYTF
v_gene: TRBV28; j_gene: TRBJ1-4; CDR3aa: CASSRPVAGGDEKLFF
v_gene: TRBV6-5; j_gene: TRBJ1-2; CDR3aa: CASSTSGTGGYGYTF
v_gene: TRBV4-1; j_gene: TRBJ2-7; CDR3aa: CASSRAGGPYEQYF
v_gene: TRBV5-1; j_gene: TRBJ1-1; CDR3aa: CASSLGTGGTEAFF
v_gene: TRBV5-1; j_gene: TRBJ2-2; CDR3aa: CASSPGLVTGELFF
v_gene: TRBV19; j_gene: TRBJ1-1; CDR3aa: CASSITGGQNTEAFF
v_gene: TRBV6-2/TRBV6-3; j_gene: TRBJ1-2; CDR3aa: CASSGGGQGYGYTF
v_gene: TRBV5-1; j_gene: TRBJ2-2; CDR3aa: CASSSQAGRNTGELFF
v_gene: TRBV19; j_gene: TRBJ2-7; CDR3aa: CASRESGEQYF
v_gene: TRBV4-1; j_gene: TRBJ1-4; CDR3aa: CASSQDSRSFLTNEKLFF
v_gene: TRBV7-8; j_gene: TRBJ1-4; CDR3aa: CASSLGTLDEKLFF
v_gene: TRBV10-3; j_gene: TRBJ1-5; CDR3aa: CAISEGDPRAGQPQHF
v_gene: TRBV5-1; j_gene: TRBJ1-2; CDR3aa: CASSNMFNYGYTF
v_gene: TRBV15; j_gene: TRBJ1-3; CDR3aa: CATSSQASGNTIYF